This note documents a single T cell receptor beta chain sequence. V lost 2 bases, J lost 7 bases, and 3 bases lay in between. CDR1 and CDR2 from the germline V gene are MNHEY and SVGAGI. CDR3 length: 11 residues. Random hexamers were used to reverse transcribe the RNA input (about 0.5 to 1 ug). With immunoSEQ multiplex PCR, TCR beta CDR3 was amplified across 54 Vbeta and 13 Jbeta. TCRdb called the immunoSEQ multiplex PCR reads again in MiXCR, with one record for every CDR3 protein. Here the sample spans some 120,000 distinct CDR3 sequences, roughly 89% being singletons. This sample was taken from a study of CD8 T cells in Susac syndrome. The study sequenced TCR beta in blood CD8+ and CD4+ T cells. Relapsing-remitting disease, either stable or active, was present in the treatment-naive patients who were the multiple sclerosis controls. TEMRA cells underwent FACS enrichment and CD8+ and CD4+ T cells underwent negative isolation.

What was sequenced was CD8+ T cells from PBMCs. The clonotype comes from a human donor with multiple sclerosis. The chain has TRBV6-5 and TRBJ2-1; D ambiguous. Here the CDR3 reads CASSYGNEQFF. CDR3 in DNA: TGTGCCAGCAGTTACGGTAATGAGCAGTTCTTC.